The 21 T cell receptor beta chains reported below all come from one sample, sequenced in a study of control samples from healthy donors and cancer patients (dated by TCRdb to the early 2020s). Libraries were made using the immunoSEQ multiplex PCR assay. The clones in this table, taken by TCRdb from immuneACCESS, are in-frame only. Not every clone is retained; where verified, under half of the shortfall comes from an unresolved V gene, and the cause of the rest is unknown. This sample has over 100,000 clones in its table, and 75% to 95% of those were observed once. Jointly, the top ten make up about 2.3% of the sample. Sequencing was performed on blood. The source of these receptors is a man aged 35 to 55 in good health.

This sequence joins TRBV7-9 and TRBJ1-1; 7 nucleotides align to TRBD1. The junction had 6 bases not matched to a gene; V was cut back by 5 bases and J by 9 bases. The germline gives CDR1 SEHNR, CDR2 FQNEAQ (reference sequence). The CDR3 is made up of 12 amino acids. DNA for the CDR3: TGTGCCAGCAGCGCCCGACAGGGCCAAGCTTTCTTT. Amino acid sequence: CASSARQGQAFF.

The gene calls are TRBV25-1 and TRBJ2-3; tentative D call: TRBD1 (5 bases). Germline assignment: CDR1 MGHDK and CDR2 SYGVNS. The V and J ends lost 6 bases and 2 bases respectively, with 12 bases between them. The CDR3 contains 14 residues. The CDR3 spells CASRSDRDTDTQYF. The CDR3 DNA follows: TGTGCCAGCAGATCTGACAGAGACACAGATACGCAGTATTTT.

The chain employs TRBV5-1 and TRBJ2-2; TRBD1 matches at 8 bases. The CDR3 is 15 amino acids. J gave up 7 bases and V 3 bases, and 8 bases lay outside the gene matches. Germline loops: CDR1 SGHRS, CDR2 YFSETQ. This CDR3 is CASSWGGQGGGELFF. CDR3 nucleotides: TGCGCCAGCAGCTGGGGAGGACAGGGCGGCGGGGAGCTGTTTTTT.

The CDR3 spells CARSLRRPLEQYF. As DNA, the CDR3 is TGTGCCAGAAGCTTGCGACGGCCTTTGGAGCAGTACTTC. The chain recombines TRBV5-3 with TRBJ2-7; D remains unclear. TRBV5-3 counts as an open reading frame of uncertain function. The V and J ends lost 1 base and 7 bases respectively, with 12 bases between them. The CDR3 runs to 13 residues.

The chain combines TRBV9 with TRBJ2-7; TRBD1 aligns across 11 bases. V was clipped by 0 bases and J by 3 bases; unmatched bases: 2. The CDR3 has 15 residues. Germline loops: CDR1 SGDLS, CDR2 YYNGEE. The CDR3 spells CASSVGGTGGYEQYF. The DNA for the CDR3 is TGTGCCAGCAGCGTAGGAGGGACAGGGGGCTACGAGCAGTACTTC.

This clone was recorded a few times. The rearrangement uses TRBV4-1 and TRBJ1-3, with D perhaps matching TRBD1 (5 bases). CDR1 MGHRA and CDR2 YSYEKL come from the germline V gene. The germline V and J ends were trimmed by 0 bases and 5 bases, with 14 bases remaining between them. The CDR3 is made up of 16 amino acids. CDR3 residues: CASSQDPSGLRNTIYF. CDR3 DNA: TGCGCCAGCAGCCAAGATCCTTCGGGACTGAGAAACACCATATATTTT.

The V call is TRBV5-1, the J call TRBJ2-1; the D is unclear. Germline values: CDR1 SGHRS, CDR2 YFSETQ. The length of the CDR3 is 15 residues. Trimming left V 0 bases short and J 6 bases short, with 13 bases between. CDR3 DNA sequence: TGCGCCAGCAGCTTGGATCCGACTTCAGGCAATGAGCAGTTCTTC. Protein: CASSLDPTSGNEQFF.

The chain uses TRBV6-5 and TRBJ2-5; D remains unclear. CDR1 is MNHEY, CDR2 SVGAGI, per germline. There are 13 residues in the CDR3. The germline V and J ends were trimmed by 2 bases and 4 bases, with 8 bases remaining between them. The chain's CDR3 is CASSYEFGETQYF. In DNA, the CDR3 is TGTGCCAGCAGTTACGAGTTTGGAGAGACCCAGTACTTC.

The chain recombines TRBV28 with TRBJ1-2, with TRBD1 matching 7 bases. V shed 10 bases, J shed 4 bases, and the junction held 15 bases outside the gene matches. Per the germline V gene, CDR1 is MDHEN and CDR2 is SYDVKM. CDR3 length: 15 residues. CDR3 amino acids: CATPPERGPFYGYTF. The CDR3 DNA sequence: TGTGCCACCCCTCCCGAGAGGGGGCCCTTCTATGGCTACACCTTC.

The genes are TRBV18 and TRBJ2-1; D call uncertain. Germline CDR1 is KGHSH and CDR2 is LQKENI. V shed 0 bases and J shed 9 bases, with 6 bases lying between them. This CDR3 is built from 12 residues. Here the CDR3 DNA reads TGTGCCAGCTCACCACCCACGGGTGAGCAGTTCTTC. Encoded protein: CASSPPTGEQFF.

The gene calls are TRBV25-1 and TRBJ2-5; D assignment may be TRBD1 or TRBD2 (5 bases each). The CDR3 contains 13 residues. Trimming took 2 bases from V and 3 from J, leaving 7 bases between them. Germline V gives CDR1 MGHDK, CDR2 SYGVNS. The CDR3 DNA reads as TGTGCCAGCAGTGAAATGGGGGAAGAGACCCAGTACTTC. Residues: CASSEMGEETQYF.

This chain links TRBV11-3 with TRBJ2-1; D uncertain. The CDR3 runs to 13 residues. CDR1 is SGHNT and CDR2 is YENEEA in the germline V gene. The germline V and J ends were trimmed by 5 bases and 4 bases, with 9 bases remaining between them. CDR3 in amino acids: CASSVTSYNEQFF. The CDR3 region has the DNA TGTGCCAGCAGCGTCACATCTTACAATGAGCAGTTCTTC. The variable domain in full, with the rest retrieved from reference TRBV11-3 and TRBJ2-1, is EAGVVQSPRYKIIEKKQPVAFWCNPISGHNTLYWYLQNLGQGPELLIRYENEEAVDDSQLPKDRFSAERLKGVDSTLKIQPAELGDSAVYLCASSVTSYNEQFFGPGTRLTVL.

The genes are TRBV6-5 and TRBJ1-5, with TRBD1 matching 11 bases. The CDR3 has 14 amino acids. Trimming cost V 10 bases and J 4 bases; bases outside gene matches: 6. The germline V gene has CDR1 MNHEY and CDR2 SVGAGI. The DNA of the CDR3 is TGTGCCACCCTCGGACAGGGGGCGAATCAGCCCCAGCATTTT. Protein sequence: CATLGQGANQPQHF.

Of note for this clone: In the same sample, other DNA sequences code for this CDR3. The CDR3, as DNA: TGTGCTAGTGGTCCCGGGCAGGGAGGAGAGACCCAGTACTTC. Encoded protein: CASGPGQGGETQYF. V is TRBV12-5 and J is TRBJ2-5; D is perhaps TRBD2 (6 bases). Germline CDR1 reads LGHNT; CDR2 reads FRNRAP. V dropped 5 bases and J dropped 4 bases, with 14 bases sitting between them. This CDR3 spans 14 amino acids.

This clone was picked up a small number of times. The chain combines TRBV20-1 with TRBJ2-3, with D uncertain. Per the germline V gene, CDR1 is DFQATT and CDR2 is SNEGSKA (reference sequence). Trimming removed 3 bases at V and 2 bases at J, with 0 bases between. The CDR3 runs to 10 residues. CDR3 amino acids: CSASTDTQYF. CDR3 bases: TGCAGTGCTAGCACAGATACGCAGTATTTT.

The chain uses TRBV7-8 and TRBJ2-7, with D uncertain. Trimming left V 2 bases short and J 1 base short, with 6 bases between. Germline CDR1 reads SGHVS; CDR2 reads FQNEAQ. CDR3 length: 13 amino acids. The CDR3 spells CASSLMASYEQYF. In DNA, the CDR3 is TGTGCCAGCAGCTTAATGGCGTCCTACGAGCAGTACTTC.

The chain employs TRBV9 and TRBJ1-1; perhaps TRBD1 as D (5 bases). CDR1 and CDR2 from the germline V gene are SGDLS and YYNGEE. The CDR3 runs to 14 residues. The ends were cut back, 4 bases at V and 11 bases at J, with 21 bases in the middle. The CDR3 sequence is CASSPQAASGTAFF. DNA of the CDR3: TGTGCCAGCAGCCCTCAGGCCGCCTCGGGGACGGCTTTCTTT.

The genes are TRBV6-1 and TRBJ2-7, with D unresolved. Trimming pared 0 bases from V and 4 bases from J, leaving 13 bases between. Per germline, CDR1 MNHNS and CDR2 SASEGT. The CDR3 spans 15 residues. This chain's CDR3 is CASSEAVTERYEQYF. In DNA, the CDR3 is TGTGCCAGCAGTGAAGCAGTGACGGAGAGATACGAGCAGTACTTC.

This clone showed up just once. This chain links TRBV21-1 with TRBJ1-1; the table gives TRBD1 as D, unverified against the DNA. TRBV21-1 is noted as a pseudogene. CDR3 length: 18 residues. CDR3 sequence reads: CASSKDQVHSPRETEAFF. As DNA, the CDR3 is TGTGCCAGCAGCAAAGATCAAGTCCACAGTCCCAGGGAAACTGAAGCTTTCTTT.

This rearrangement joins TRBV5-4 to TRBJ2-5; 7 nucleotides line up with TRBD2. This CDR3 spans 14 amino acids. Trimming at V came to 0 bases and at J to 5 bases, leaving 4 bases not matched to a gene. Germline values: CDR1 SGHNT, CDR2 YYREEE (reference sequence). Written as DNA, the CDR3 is TGTGCCAGCAGCTTGGATCTAGCGGTGGAGACCCAGTACTTC. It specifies CASSLDLAVETQYF.

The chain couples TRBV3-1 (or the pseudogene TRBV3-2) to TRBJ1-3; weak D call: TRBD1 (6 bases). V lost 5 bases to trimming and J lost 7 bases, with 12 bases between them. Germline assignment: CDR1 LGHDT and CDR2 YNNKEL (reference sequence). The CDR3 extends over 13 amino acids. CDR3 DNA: TGTGCCAGCAGCGGAAACAGGGACAACACCATATATTTT. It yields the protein CASSGNRDNTIYF.